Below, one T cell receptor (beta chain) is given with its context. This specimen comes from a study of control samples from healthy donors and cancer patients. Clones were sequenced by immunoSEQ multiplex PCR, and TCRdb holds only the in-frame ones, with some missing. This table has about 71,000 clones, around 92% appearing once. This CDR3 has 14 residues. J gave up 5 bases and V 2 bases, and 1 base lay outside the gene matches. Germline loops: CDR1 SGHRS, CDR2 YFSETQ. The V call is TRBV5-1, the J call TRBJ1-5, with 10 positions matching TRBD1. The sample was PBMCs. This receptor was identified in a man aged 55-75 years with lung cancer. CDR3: CASSFGTGDQPQHF. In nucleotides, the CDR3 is TGCGCCAGCAGCTTCGGGACAGGGGATCAGCCCCAGCATTTT.